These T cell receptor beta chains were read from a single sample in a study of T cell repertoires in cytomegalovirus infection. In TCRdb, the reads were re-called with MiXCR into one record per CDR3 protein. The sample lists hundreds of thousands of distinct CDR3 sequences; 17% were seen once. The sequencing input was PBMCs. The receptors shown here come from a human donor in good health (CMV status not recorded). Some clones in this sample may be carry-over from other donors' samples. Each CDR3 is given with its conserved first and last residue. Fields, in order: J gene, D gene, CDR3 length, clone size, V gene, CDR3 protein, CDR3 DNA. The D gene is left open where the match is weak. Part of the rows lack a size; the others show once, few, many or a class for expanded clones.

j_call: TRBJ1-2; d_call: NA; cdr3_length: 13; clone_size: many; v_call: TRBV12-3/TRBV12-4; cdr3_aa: CASSGGENYGYTF; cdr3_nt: TGTGCCAGCAGTGGAGGAGAAAACTATGGCTACACCTTC
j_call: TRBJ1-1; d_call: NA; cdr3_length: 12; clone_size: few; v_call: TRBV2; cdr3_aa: CATHPYRDEAFF; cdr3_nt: TGTGCCACCCACCCGTACCGAGATGAAGCTTTCTTT
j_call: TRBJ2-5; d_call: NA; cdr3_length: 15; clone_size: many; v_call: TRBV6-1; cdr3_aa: CASSESASYQETQYF; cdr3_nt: TGTGCCAGCAGTGAATCGGCCAGTTACCAAGAGACCCAGTACTTC
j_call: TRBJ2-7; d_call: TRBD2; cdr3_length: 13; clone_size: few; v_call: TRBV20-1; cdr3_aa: CSATEGGSYEQYF; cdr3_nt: TGCAGTGCCACTGAAGGCGGGAGCTACGAGCAGTACTTC
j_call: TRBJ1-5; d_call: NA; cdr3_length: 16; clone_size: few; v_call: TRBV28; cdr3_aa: CASSFLRGRINQPQHF; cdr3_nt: TGTGCCAGCAGTTTTCTCCGGGGGCGTATAAATCAGCCCCAGCATTTT
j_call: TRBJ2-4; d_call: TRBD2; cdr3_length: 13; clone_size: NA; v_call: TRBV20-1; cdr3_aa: CSARTSPKNIQYF; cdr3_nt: TGCAGTGCCAGGACTAGTCCCAAAAACATTCAGTACTTC
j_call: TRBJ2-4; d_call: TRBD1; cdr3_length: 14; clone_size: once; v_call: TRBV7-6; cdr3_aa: CASSPQGAVNIQYF; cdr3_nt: TGTGCCAGCAGCCCACAGGGGGCCGTCAACATTCAGTACTTC
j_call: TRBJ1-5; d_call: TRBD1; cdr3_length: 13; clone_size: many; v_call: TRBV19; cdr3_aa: CASSTTGYQPQHF; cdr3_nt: TGTGCCAGTAGTACGACAGGGTATCAGCCCCAGCATTTT
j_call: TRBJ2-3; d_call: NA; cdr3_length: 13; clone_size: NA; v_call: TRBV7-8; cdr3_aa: CACSAGVTDTQYF; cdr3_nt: TGTGCCTGCTCGGCAGGGGTGACAGATACGCAGTATTTT
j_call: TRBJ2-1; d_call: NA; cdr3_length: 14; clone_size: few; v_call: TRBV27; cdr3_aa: CASSLAGVHNEQFF; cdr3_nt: TGTGCCAGCAGTTTGGCAGGGGTCCACAATGAGCAGTTCTTC
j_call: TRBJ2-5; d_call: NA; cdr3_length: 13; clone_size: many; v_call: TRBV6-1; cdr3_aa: CASSGGVTETQYF; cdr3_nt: TGTGCCAGCAGTGGTGGGGTCACGGAGACCCAGTACTTC
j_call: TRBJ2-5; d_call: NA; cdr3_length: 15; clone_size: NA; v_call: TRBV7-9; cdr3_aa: CASSFQGLGQETQYF; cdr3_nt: TGTGCCAGCAGTTTTCAGGGACTCGGACAAGAGACCCAGTACTTC
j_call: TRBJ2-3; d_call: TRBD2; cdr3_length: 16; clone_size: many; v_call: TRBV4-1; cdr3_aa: CASSQLSGGAGDTQYF; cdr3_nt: TGCGCCAGCAGCCAATTGAGCGGGGGGGCCGGGGATACGCAGTATTTT
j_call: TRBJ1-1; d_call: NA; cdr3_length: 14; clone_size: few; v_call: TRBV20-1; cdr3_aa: CSATDIEPYGEAFF; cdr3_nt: TGCAGTGCTACGGACATAGAGCCTTATGGTGAAGCTTTCTTT
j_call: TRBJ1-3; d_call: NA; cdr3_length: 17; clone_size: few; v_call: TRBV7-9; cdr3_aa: CASSPPQGEEGGNTIYF; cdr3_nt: TGTGCCAGCAGCCCCCCCCAGGGAGAGGAAGGAGGAAACACCATATATTTT
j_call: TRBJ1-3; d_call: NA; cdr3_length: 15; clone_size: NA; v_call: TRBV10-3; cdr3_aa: CAITSPGTSGNTIYF; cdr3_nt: TGTGCCATCACATCGCCAGGGACCTCTGGAAACACCATATATTTT
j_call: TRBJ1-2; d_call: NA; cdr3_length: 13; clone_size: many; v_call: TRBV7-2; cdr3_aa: CASSPGGDYGYTF; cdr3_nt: TGTGCCAGCAGCCCCGGGGGGGACTATGGCTACACCTTC
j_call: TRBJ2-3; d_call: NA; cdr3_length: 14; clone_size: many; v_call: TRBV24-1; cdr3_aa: CATSDQGVTDTQYF; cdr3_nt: TGTGCCACCAGTGACCAGGGAGTCACAGATACGCAGTATTTT
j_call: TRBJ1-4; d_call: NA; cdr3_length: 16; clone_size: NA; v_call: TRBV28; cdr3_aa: CASSLQWREVNEKLFF; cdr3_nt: TGTGCCAGCAGTTTGCAGTGGCGAGAGGTTAATGAAAAACTGTTTTTT
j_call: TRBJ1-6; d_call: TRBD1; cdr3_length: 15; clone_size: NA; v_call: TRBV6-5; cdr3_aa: CASSRRDSYNSPLHF; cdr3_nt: TGTGCCAGCAGTCGTCGGGACAGCTATAATTCACCCCTCCACTTT
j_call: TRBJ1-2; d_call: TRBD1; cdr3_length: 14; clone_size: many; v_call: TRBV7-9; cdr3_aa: CASSLANRGDGYTF; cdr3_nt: TGTGCCAGCAGCTTAGCAAACAGGGGGGATGGCTACACCTTC
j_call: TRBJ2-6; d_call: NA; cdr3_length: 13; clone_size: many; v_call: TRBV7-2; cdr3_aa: CASSSGDGGVLTF; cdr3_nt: TGTGCCAGCAGCTCGGGCGACGGGGGCGTCCTGACTTTC
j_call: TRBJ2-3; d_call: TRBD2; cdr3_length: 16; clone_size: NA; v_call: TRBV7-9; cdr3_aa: CASSPRLAGWEDTQYF; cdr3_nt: TGTGCCAGCAGCCCTCGACTAGCGGGGTGGGAAGATACGCAGTATTTT
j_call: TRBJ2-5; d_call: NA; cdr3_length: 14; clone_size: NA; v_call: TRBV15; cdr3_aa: CATSSGHNQETQYF; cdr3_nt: TGTGCCACCAGCAGTGGACACAATCAAGAGACCCAGTACTTC
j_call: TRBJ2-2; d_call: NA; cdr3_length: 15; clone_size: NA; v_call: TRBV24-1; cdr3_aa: CATSDLREPTGELFF; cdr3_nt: TGTGCCACCAGTGATTTGCGGGAGCCCACCGGGGAGCTGTTTTTT
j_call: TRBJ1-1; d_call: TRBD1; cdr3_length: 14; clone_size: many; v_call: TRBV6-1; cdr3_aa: CASGTVGTGTEAFF; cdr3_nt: TGTGCCAGTGGGACAGTCGGGACAGGGACTGAAGCTTTCTTT
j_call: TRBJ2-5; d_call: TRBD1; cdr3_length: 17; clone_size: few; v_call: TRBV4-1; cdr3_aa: CASSQDIYRDRKETQYF; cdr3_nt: TGCGCCAGCAGCCAAGATATATACCGGGACAGGAAAGAGACCCAGTACTTC
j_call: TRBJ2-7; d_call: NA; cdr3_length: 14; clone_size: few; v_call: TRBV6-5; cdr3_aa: CASSYSGVEYEQYF; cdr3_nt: TGTGCCAGCAGTTACTCGGGGGTTGAGTACGAGCAGTACTTC
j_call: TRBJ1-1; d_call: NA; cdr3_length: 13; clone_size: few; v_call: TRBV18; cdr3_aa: CASSPPDTPKAFF; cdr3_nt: TGTGCCAGCTCACCACCAGACACACCGAAAGCTTTCTTT
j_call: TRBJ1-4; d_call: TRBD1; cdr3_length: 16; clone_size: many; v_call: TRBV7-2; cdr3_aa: CASSLSSGQGGEKLFF; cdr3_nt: TGTGCCAGCAGCTTATCTTCGGGACAGGGTGGCGAAAAACTGTTTTTT
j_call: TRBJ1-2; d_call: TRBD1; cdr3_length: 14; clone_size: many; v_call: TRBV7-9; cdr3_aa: CASSFGTGLRGYTF; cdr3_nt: TGTGCCAGCAGCTTCGGGACAGGGCTGCGTGGCTACACCTTC
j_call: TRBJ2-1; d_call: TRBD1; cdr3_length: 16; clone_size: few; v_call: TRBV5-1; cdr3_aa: CASSLQGASSYNEQFF; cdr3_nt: TGCGCCAGCAGCCTACAGGGGGCGAGCTCCTACAATGAGCAGTTCTTC
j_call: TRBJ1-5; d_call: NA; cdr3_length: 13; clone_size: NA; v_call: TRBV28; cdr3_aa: CASRPGLNPPQHF; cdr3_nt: TGTGCCAGCAGGCCGGGCCTCAATCCGCCCCAGCATTTT
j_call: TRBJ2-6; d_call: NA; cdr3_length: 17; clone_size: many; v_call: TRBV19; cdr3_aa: CASSLTYISSGANVLTF; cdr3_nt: TGTGCCAGTAGTCTTACATATATTAGCTCTGGGGCCAACGTCCTGACTTTC
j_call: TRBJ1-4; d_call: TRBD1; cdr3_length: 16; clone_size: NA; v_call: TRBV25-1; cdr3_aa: CASSDRGRKTNEKLFF; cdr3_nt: TGTGCCAGCAGTGACAGGGGGCGCAAAACTAATGAAAAACTGTTTTTT
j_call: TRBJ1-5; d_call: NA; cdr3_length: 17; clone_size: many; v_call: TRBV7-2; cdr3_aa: CASSPGPDYYSNQPQHF; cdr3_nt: TGTGCCAGCAGCCCAGGGCCCGACTATTATAGCAATCAGCCCCAGCATTTT
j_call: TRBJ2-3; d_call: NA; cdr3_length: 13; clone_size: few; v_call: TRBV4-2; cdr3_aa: CASSQDTGDTQYF; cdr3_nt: TGTGCCAGCAGCCAAGATACGGGAGATACGCAGTATTTT
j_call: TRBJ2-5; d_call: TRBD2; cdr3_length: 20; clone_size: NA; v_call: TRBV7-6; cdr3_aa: CASSSTPPLAGPGDQETQYF; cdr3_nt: TGTGCCAGCAGCTCAACCCCCCCGCTAGCGGGGCCGGGGGACCAAGAGACCCAGTACTTC
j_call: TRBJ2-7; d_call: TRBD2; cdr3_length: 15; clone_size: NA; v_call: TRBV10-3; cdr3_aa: CAINPGTTPYGEQYF; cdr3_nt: TGTGCCATCAATCCCGGGACTACCCCTTATGGCGAGCAGTACTTC
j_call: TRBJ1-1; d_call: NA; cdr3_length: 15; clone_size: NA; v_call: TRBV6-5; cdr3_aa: CASSYREGRGTEAFF; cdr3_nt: TGTGCCAGCAGTTACCGCGAGGGACGAGGCACTGAAGCTTTCTTT
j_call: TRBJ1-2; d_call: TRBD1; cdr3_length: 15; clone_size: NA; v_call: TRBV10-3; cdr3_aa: CAISEDQGAIFGYTF; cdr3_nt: TGTGCCATCAGCGAAGACCAGGGGGCTATATTTGGCTACACCTTC
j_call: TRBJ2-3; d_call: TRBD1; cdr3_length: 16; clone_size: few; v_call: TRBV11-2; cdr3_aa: CASSPGQGDATDTQYF; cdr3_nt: TGTGCCAGCAGCCCAGGACAGGGAGACGCGACAGATACGCAGTATTTT
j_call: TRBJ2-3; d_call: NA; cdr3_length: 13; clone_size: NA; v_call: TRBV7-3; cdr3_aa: CASSFPGHGAQYF; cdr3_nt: TGTGCCAGCAGCTTTCCGGGACATGGCGCGCAGTATTTT
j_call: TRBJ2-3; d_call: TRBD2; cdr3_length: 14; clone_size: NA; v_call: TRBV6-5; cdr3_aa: CASSYSSSGGTQYF; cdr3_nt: TGTGCCAGCAGTTACTCGTCTAGCGGGGGTACGCAGTATTTT
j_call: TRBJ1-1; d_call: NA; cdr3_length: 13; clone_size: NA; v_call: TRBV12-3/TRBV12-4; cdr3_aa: CASSLEGAGEAFF; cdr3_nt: TGTGCCAGCAGTTTAGAAGGGGCAGGCGAAGCTTTCTTT
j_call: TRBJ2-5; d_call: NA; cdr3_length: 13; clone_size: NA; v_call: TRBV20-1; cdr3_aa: CSVNKGGRETQYF; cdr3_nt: TGCAGTGTTAATAAAGGGGGACGAGAGACCCAGTACTTC
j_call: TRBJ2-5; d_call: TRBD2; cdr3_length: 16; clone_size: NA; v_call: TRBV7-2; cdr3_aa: CASSLGISGGPETQYF; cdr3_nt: TGTGCCAGCAGCTTAGGTATTAGCGGGGGTCCCGAGACCCAGTACTTC
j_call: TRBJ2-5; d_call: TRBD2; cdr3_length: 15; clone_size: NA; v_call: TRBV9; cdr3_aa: CASSVASGYQETQYF; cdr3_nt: TGTGCCAGCAGCGTCGCTAGCGGGTACCAAGAGACCCAGTACTTC
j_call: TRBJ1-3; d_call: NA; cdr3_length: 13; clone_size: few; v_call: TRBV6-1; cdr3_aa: CASSPSPGNTIYF; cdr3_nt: TGTGCCAGCAGTCCATCCCCCGGAAACACCATATATTTT
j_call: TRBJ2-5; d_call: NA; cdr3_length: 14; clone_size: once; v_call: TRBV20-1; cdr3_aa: CSARERGPQETQYF; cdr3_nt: TGCAGTGCTAGAGAAAGGGGACCACAAGAGACCCAGTACTTC
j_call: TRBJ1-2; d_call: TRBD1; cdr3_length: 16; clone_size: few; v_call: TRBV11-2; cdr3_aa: CASSFDREQINYGYTF; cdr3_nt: TGTGCCAGCAGCTTTGACAGGGAGCAAATTAACTATGGCTACACCTTC
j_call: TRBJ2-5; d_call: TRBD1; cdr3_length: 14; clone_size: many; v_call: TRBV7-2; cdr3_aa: CASSLMRGRETQYF; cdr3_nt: TGTGCCAGCAGCTTAATGAGGGGGCGGGAGACCCAGTACTTC
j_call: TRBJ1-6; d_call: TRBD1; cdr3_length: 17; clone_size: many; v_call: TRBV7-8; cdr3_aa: CASSLVRTGDFNSPLHF; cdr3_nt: TGTGCCAGCAGCTTAGTTAGGACAGGGGATTTTAATTCACCCCTCCACTTT
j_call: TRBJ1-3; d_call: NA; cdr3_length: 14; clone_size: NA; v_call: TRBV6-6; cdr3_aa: CAGLRGEGGNTIYF; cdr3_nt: TGTGCCGGACTACGGGGGGAAGGTGGAAACACCATATATTTT
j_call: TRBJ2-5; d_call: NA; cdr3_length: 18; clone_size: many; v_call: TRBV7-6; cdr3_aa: CASSLVLTPGKHQETQYF; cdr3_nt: TGTGCCAGCAGCTTAGTCCTGACACCCGGGAAGCACCAGGAGACCCAGTACTTC
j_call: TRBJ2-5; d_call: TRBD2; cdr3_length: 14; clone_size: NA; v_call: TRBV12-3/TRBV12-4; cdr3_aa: CASSFGGGGETQYF; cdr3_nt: TGTGCCAGCAGTTTCGGCGGGGGGGGAGAGACCCAGTACTTC
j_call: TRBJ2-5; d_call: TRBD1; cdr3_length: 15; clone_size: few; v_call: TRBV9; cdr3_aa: CASSLGQGAGETQYF; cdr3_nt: TGTGCCAGCAGCCTAGGACAGGGGGCGGGGGAGACCCAGTACTTC
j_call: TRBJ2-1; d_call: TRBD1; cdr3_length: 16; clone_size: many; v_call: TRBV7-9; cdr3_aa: CASSSRQGFGDNEQFF; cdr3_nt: TGTGCCAGCAGTTCCAGACAGGGCTTTGGCGACAATGAGCAGTTCTTC
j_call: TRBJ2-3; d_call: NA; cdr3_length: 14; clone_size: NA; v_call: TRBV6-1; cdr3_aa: CASSERSAPDTQYF; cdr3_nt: TGTGCCAGCAGTGAACGGTCGGCCCCAGATACGCAGTATTTT